The 18 T cell receptor beta chains listed next were all sequenced from one sample in a study of T-cell memory formation after mild COVID-19. TCRdb redid the calling of the 5' RACE reads with MiXCR, one entry per CDR3 protein. The sample lists 450,000 to 650,000 distinct CDR3 sequences; about a sixth were seen once. Sequenced material: PBMCs or a T cell subset sorted from them (not recorded which). These receptors originate from an adult woman who had mild COVID-19 (a few samples of this study predate the infection). Cell type and time point are not known.

This clonotype was detected a few times. J is TRBJ1-1 and V is TRBV6-1, with D possibly being TRBD1 (5 bases). Trimming shortened V by 2 bases and J by 7 bases, and 17 bases separated the two germline ends. CDR3 length equals 15 residues. CDR1 is MNHNS and CDR2 is SASEGT in the germline V gene. The CDR3 region has the DNA TGTGCCAGCAGTGAACCGCATCAGGGAAAGAATGAAGCTTTCTTT. Translation: CASSEPHQGKNEAFF.

This clonotype was seen a few times. The chain links TRBV7-2 to TRBJ2-7, with TRBD2 identical over 8 bases. V shed 1 base and J 2 bases; nucleotides not matched to a gene: 10. CDR3 size: 17 residues. Germline V lookup: CDR1 SGHTA, CDR2 FQGNSA. Here the CDR3 reads CASSLDPSLADTYEQYF. In DNA, the CDR3 is TGTGCCAGCAGCTTAGACCCCTCACTAGCGGATACCTACGAGCAGTACTTC.

The chain joins TRBV29-1 to TRBJ2-3; 12 bases map to TRBD2. CDR3 size: 17 residues. After removal of 6 bases from V and 0 bases from J, the junction contained 10 bases not matched to a gene. Germline loops: CDR1 SQVTM, CDR2 ANQGSEA. This chain's CDR3 is CSVGSDGLAGSTDTQYF. Written as DNA, the CDR3 is TGCAGCGTGGGTTCCGACGGACTAGCGGGAAGCACAGATACGCAGTATTTT.

With regard to this clonotype: A much larger clonotype is one base distant, so this may be a read error. V is TRBV7-2 and J is TRBJ2-3; unclear D gene. The CDR3 length is 14 residues. Germline V CDR1 and CDR2: SGHTA, FQGNSA. Written as DNA, the CDR3 is TGTGCCGGCAGCCCCCCCGGGTACACAGATACGCAGTATTTT. This translates into CAGSPPGYTDTQYF.

This clonotype was counted between two and nine times. The chain uses TRBV12-3 or TRBV12-4 and TRBJ2-3, with TRBD2 matching over 10 bases. The length of the CDR3 is 12 residues. J was trimmed by 14 bases and V by 6 bases; bases with no gene match: 8. The CDR3: CASSASGSIAYF. In DNA, the CDR3 is TGTGCCAGCAGCGCTAGCGGGAGCATTGCGTATTTT.

This clonotype was observed a handful of times. The chain carries TRBV7-9 and TRBJ2-5; no firm D call. Germline-derived CDR1 and CDR2 are SEHNR and FQNEAQ (reference sequence). Trimming left V 1 base short and J 1 base short, with 7 bases between. The CDR3 covers 14 residues. The CDR3 reads CASSLEVLQETQYF. The CDR3 nucleotides read TGTGCCAGCAGCTTAGAGGTCCTCCAAGAGACCCAGTACTTC.

The gene calls are TRBV6-5 and TRBJ1-2, with TRBD1 matching over 9 bases. With 4 bases clipped from V and 7 bases from J, the junction kept 7 bases outside the gene matches. CDR3 length: 14 residues. Per germline, CDR1 MNHEY and CDR2 SVGAGI. The DNA for the CDR3 is TGTGCCAGCAGTTTAGGGACAGGGAGTCGTGGCTACACCTTC. Translation gives CASSLGTGSRGYTF.

This clonotype was seen a few times. V is TRBV29-1 and J is TRBJ2-5, with D possibly being TRBD1 (5 bases). The germline V gene has CDR1 SQVTM and CDR2 ANQGSEA. V lost 5 bases, J lost 2 bases, and 9 bases lay in between. The CDR3 covers 12 residues. The CDR3 region is CSVRQSQETQYF. The CDR3 DNA sequence: TGCAGCGTTCGACAGAGTCAAGAGACCCAGTACTTC.

There are a few counts of this clonotype. CDR3 loop: CASTVPGGETQYF. DNA of the CDR3: TGTGCCAGCACCGTACCAGGGGGGGAGACCCAGTACTTC. The rearrangement links TRBV11-2 to TRBJ2-5, with D possibly being TRBD1 (7 bases). There are 13 residues in the CDR3. Germline V gene lookup returns CDR1 SGHAT and CDR2 FQNNGV. Trimming took 7 bases from V and 5 from J, leaving 14 bases between them.

This clonotype was recorded a few times. The chain recombines TRBV7-2 with TRBJ2-7, with D perhaps given as TRBD1 or TRBD2 (5 bases each). Germline V CDR1 and CDR2: SGHTA, FQGNSA. The CDR3 has 16 amino acids. V dropped 5 bases and J dropped 0 bases, with 17 bases sitting between them. CDR3 coding DNA: TGTGCCAGCAGCCCCCCAGGGAGCCGAAGCTCCTACGAGCAGTACTTC. Protein sequence: CASSPPGSRSSYEQYF.

A few counts support this clonotype. This chain uses TRBV20-1 with TRBJ2-1; TRBD1 is a possible D gene (5 bases). This CDR3 has 16 amino acids. The V and J ends lost 2 bases and 0 bases respectively, with 14 bases between them. CDR1 is DFQATT and CDR2 is SNEGSKA in the germline V gene (reference sequence). CDR3 in amino acids: CSARPRQSFSYNEQFF. The CDR3 coding sequence is TGCAGTGCTAGACCTAGACAGTCCTTCTCCTACAATGAGCAGTTCTTC.

The J gene is TRBJ1-2, the V gene TRBV28; TRBD1 is a possible D gene (5 bases). This CDR3 is 15 amino acids long. Deletions cut 3 bases from V and 6 bases from J, with 17 bases between. Germline values: CDR1 MDHEN, CDR2 SYDVKM. CDR3 DNA sequence: TGTGCCAGCAGTTTTCGGGGCAGCTCGGCGGATGGCTACACCTTC. This codes for CASSFRGSSADGYTF.

The sample holds a few counts of this clonotype. The rearrangement uses TRBV5-1 and TRBJ2-1; D uncertain. V shed 0 bases and J shed 1 base, with 11 bases lying between them. The CDR3 length is 16 residues. The germline V gene has CDR1 SGHRS and CDR2 YFSETQ. The CDR3 bases are TGCGCCAGCAGCTTGGTTGGGTTAACTTCCTACAATGAGCAGTTCTTC. Translation: CASSLVGLTSYNEQFF.

This chain links TRBV29-1 with TRBJ2-7; unclear D gene. The V gene's germline CDR1 is SQVTM and CDR2 ANQGSEA. The CDR3 covers 12 residues. V was pared by 2 bases and J by 6 bases, with 11 bases between. The CDR3 bases are TGCAGCGTTGAATTCGCTCTACGCGAGCAGTACTTC. Protein sequence: CSVEFALREQYF.

This clonotype was detected only a few times. This chain connects TRBV7-6 to TRBJ2-2, with D possibly matching TRBD1 (5 bases). This CDR3 has 13 amino acids. Germline CDR1 reads SGHVS; CDR2 reads FNYEAQ. Trimming stripped 6 bases from V and 6 bases from J, with 11 bases between. The CDR3 DNA follows: TGTGCCAGCAGTACTACAGGTTCCGGGGAGCTGTTTTTT. Translated: CASSTTGSGELFF.

The chain uses TRBV30 and TRBJ1-2, with D unclear. This CDR3 comprises 13 residues. CDR1 is GTSNPN, CDR2 SVGIG, per germline (reference sequence). The V end lost 0 bases, the J end lost 4 bases, and 9 bases lay between the germline ends. The CDR3 loop reads CAWSVNLSYGYTF. The CDR3 nucleotides read TGTGCCTGGAGTGTGAATCTAAGCTATGGCTACACCTTC.

The V call is TRBV7-9, the J call TRBJ2-6; 7 bases fit TRBD2. Losses at the gene ends were 1 base for V and 6 bases for J; bases not matched to a gene: 6. The CDR3 is 16 residues long. The germline gives CDR1 SEHNR, CDR2 FQNEAQ (reference sequence). The CDR3 reads CASSLGGGAVANVLTF. The CDR3, as DNA: TGTGCCAGCAGCTTAGGGGGAGGGGCTGTGGCCAACGTCCTGACTTTC.

The genes are TRBV12-3 or TRBV12-4 and TRBJ2-4, with TRBD2 as a possible D gene (6 bases). This CDR3 has 17 amino acids. Trimming left V 0 bases short and J 4 bases short, with 16 bases between. CDR3 loop: CASSLALGGITKNIQYF. Here the CDR3 DNA reads TGTGCCAGCAGTTTAGCGCTGGGCGGGATCACAAAAAACATTCAGTACTTC.